This TCR beta chain originates from a study of shared clonotypes between healthy human individuals (dated by TCRdb to between 2020 and 2021). For the wider study: The cohort included a few men and a couple of women between 18 and 49 years of age. For each donor, three plates each were used for CD4 naive and CD4 memory, two plates were used for CD8 naive, and one plate was used for CD8 memory. The study deeply sequenced blood TCR repertoires of about 5 healthy adults to estimate repertoire size and the extent of clonotype sharing between individuals. Libraries were prepared and TCR repertoires were sequenced by different laboratories using diverse techniques, in order to increase sequencing depth and limit assay-specific biases. Each donor's leukapheresis produced roughly between about 0.85 and 10 billion PBMCs.

Healthy HIV-negative adults with no recently reported acute infections or vaccinations were included as donors. All donors were Caucasian adults living in Nashville, Tennessee, USA. Magnetic negative selection was used to enrich CD4+ T cells, after which naive cells were positively selected on CD45RA and the negative fraction became the memory subset. After blood collection by leukapheresis, PBMCs were isolated using Ficoll-Histopaque density gradient centrifugation and then cryopreserved in the vapor phase of liquid nitrogen. Analytical flow cytometry was used to check the purity and quantity of each magnetically sorted T cell population. Each sorted fraction had its genomic DNA isolated and then quantified by UV absorbance on a Nanodrop 2000c. Taken from the germline V gene, the CDR1 and CDR2 loops are MDHEN and SYDVKM. The V end gives up 5 bases and the J end 1 base, leaving 8 bases in the junction not matched to a gene. The cysteine opens and the phenylalanine closes a CDR3 of 17 amino acids. The only DNA kept is the CDR3, 51 bases in frame from the first base.

Concerning this clone: Its antigen is not yet known. Base qualities are not provided; no much larger clone lies one nucleotide away.

Using the deep immunoSEQ assay, multiplex PCR amplified TCR CDR3 regions from genomic DNA. For each cell subset, the extracted genomic DNA was distributed evenly across all wells of several immunoSEQ 96-well plates, and each plate served as one replicate. For sorted subsets, each replicate PCR was loaded with approximately 190 ng genomic DNA, equivalent to some 27,000 T cell genomes. Purified libraries were quantified with a Qubit 3.0 fluorometer, sized on a Bioanalyzer 2100, and re-quantified with the KAPA Library Quantification kit. Every immunoSEQ 96-well plate was sequenced on a dedicated single-read 150-cycle Illumina NextSeq 550 flow cell. For the original study's pipeline: Because the immunoSEQ output held only junctional sequences and lacked quality scores, the filtering could not match the filtering applied to full-length reads. Sequences were annotated with PyIR, a Python wrapper for IgBLAST v1.9, using IMGT germline references to assign V/J genes and CDR3. Reads were removed for weak V/J assignments (E-value above 1e-6), missing CDR3, stop codons, out-of-frame junctions, or ambiguous translated residues. V3J clonotypes were defined by identical inferred V gene, J gene, and CDR3 amino acid sequence. Percentage overlap between repertoires was computed as shared unique clonotypes divided by the size of the smaller repertoire. Three approaches were used to assess repertoire richness: RTK rarefaction, the Chao1 estimator, and Recon v2.1 estimates of unobserved clonotypes. For all TCRbeta clonotypes obtained by the gDNA method from a handful of donors, generation probabilities were computed with OLGA. The immuneACCESS repertoire file appears here via TCRdb, limited to in-frame rearrangements. These files lack a portion of the clones; in checked studies, under half of the deficit traces to unresolved V genes, and the cause of the others is not known. V, J and clone size were drawn from that table, and D and trimming were deduced from the DNA. The sample table records roughly 500,000 clones; 90% to 97% of these occur just once. The ten largest clonotypes hold 0.05% to 0.07% of the sample.

Study-wide conclusions, independent of this receptor: Naive subsets generally had larger estimated clonotype richness than memory subsets did. Even with the large sequencing depth, rarefaction of the sorted-subset datasets indicated that sequencing was incomplete. Based on pairwise subsampling, the degree of clonotype sharing among donors was expected to be affected by sequencing depth. Because the study included only a small number of donors, the genetic and exposure-history diversity represented was limited. Sharing across several donors was observed for about 5% of naive CD4, about 4% of naive CD8, roughly 2.4% of memory CD4, and around 0.4% of memory CD8 clonotypes. Compared with non-shared clonotypes, clonotypes shared by all four sorted-subset donors had higher generation probabilities. Sampling was restricted to blood, and TCR repertoires in tissue are likely to differ from TCR repertoires in blood.

Sequencing used naive CD4+ T cells sorted from blood. The sample's cell subset or site, from its label and the paper: CD45RA+ positively selected. The clonotype was recovered from a woman between 25 and 40 years old in good health. The chain is assembled from TRBV28 and TRBJ2-2, with 9 bases matching TRBD1. The DNA is as follows: TGTGCCAGCAGTAATATTCCGGGACAGGGGAACACCGGGGAGCTGTTTTTT. It is translated as CASSNIPGQGNTGELFF.